Listed below are T cell receptor beta chains from one sample, sequenced in a study of blood T cell repertoires in COVID-19. Libraries were prepared by immunoSEQ multiplex PCR; TCRdb keeps only in-frame clonotypes and omits some of them. The data show 30,000 to 40,000 clones, 79% seen once. The source material was peripheral blood. Receptors were obtained from an older man with acute or convalescent COVID-19. Both conserved end residues are part of each CDR3. A D gene is named only where the DNA matches it firmly. Expanded clones get a size class; other rows say once, few or many, or leave the size out.

TRBV28	TRBD1	TRBJ1-4	once	CATLTRQGLGKLFF	TGTGCCACCCTAACCCGACAGGGACTCGGAAAACTGTTTTTT
TRBV10-2	TRBD2	TRBJ2-2	.	CASILAGGGTGELFF	TGCGCCAGCATTTTAGCGGGAGGGGGCACCGGGGAGCTGTTTTTT
TRBV9	.	TRBJ2-5	.	CASSVPGQETQYF	TGTGCCAGCAGCGTACCGGGACAAGAGACCCAGTACTTC
TRBV28	TRBD2	TRBJ2-5	few	CASSLEPSGRARETQYF	TGTGCCAGCAGTTTAGAACCTAGCGGGAGGGCCAGGGAGACCCAGTACTTC
TRBV19	TRBD1	TRBJ2-1	.	CASSAGTAYNEQFF	TGTGCCAGTAGTGCCGGGACAGCTTACAATGAGCAGTTCTTC
TRBV28	.	TRBJ2-1	.	CASTLALYSYNEQFF	TGTGCCAGCACCCTAGCCCTTTACTCCTACAATGAGCAGTTCTTC
TRBV7-9	TRBD2	TRBJ2-1	.	CASPGTSGRKLHYNEQFF	TGTGCCAGCCCTGGGACTAGCGGGAGGAAACTACACTACAATGAGCAGTTCTTC
TRBV10-2	TRBD2	TRBJ2-1	few	CASRVAGPIFSSYNEQFF	TGCGCCAGCAGAGTAGCGGGCCCAATATTCAGCTCCTACAATGAGCAGTTCTTC
TRBV19	.	TRBJ2-2	.	CASTRGYSGGELFF	TGTGCCAGTACAAGGGGCTACAGTGGCGGGGAGCTGTTTTTT
TRBV3-1/TRBV3-2	.	TRBJ1-1	.	CASSQERAEAFF	TGTGCCAGCAGCCAAGAGAGGGCTGAAGCTTTCTTT
TRBV27	.	TRBJ2-7	.	CASSLFPGSAPEKQYF	TGTGCCAGCAGTTTATTCCCGGGATCCGCTCCAGAAAAGCAGTACTTC
TRBV6-5	TRBD1	TRBJ1-1	.	CASMSLGQLEAFF	TGTGCCAGCATGTCACTGGGACAGCTTGAAGCTTTCTTT
TRBV24-1	.	TRBJ2-1	.	CATSDSSAYNEQFF	TGTGCCACCAGTGATTCCTCAGCCTACAATGAGCAGTTCTTC
TRBV12-3/TRBV12-4	TRBD1	TRBJ1-2	.	CASSVLGTDNTF	TGTGCCAGCAGCGTACTCGGGACAGATAACACCTTC
TRBV6-5	.	TRBJ1-4	.	CASSRDKNEKLFF	TGTGCCAGCAGCCGGGACAAGAATGAAAAACTGTTTTTT